The clone carrying this TCR beta chain has a handful of counts. The antigen remains unidentified. From germline, CDR1 is SGHRS and CDR2 YFSETQ. The ends were cut back, 1 base at V and 6 bases at J, with 13 bases in the middle. This CDR3 is built from 15 residues. The source of the sample is a study of T-cell reconstitution after alpha-beta-depleted transplantation in children. The study, taken as a whole, reports: Day-60 TCRbeta diversity that was high in some patients was derived from surviving recipient T cells and thymic progenitors. One year post-transplant, T-cell counts and diversity were largely derived from T cells produced anew. Two months or so post-transplant, alpha-beta T cells reportedly derived from several hundred expanded graft clones.

This sample's TCRbeta library carried unique molecular identifier barcodes. Using its own MiXCR run on the PCR reads, TCRdb lists one record per CDR3 protein. The sample includes 700,000 to 950,000 distinct CDR3 sequences, about 15% of them seen just once. The chain couples TRBV5-1 to TRBJ2-2; D unclear. This clonotype originated in a male patient younger than 18 who had a stem cell transplant for acute lymphoblastic leukemia, so the T cells may come from the graft donor. Sequenced material: PBMCs, mostly from graft donor cells, taken 360 days after TCRalphabeta/CD19-depleted stem cell transplant. The CDR3 region is CASSLWVLESGELFF. CDR3 nucleotides: TGCGCCAGCAGCTTGTGGGTTCTAGAATCCGGGGAGCTGTTTTTT.